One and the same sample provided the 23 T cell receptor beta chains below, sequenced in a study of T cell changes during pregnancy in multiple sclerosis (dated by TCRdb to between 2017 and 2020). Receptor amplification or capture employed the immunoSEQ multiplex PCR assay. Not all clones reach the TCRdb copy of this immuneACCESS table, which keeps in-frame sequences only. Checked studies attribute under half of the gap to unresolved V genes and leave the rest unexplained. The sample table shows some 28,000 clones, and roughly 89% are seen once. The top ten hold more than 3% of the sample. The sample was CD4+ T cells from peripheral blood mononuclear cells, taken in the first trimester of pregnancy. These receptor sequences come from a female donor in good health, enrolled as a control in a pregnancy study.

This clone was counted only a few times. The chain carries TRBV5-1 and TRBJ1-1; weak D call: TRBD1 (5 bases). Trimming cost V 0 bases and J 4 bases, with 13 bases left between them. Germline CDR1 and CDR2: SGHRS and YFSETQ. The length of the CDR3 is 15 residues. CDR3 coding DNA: TGCGCCAGCAGCTTGGCGGGGGGTCGAGGCACTGAAGCTTTCTTT. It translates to CASSLAGGRGTEAFF.

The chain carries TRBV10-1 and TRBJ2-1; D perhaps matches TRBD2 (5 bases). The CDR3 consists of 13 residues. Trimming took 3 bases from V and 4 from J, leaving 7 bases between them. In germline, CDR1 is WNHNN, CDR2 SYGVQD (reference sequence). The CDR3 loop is CASSELVYNEQFF. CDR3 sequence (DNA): TGCGCCAGCAGTGAACTAGTGTACAATGAGCAGTTCTTC.

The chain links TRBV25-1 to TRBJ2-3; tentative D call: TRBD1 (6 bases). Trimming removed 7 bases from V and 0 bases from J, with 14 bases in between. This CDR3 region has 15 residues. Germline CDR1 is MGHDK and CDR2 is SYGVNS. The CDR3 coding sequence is TGTGCCAGCAAAGAACAGGGAAAGAGCACAGATACGCAGTATTTT. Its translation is CASKEQGKSTDTQYF.

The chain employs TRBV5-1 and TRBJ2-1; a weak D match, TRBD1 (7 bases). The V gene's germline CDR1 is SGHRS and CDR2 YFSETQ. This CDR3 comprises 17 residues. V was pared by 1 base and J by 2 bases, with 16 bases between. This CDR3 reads CASSLQGGEITYNEQFF. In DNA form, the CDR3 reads TGCGCCAGCAGCTTGCAGGGGGGAGAGATCACCTACAATGAGCAGTTCTTC.

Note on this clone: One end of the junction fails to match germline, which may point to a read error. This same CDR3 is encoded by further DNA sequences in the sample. In DNA, the CDR3 is TGTGCTAGCACTACACAGGGTCGGGGCGCTGAAGCTTTCTTT. Translation gives CASTTQGRGAEAFF. J is TRBJ1-1 and V is TRBV6-5; D might be TRBD1 (6 bases). This CDR3 is built from 14 residues. Germline assignment: CDR1 MNHEY and CDR2 SVGAGI.

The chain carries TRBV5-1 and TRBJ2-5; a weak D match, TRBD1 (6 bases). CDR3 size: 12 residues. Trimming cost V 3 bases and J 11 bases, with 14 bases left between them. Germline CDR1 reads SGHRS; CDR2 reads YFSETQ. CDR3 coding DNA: TGCGCCAGCAGCTACGGACAGAGCCAGCAGTACTTC. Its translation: CASSYGQSQQYF.

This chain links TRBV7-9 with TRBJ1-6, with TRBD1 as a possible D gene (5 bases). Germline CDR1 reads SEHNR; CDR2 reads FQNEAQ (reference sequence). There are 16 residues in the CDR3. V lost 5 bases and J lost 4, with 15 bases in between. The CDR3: CASSPPGNAYNSPLHF. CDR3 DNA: TGTGCCAGCAGCCCCCCAGGGAATGCGTATAATTCACCCCTCCACTTT.

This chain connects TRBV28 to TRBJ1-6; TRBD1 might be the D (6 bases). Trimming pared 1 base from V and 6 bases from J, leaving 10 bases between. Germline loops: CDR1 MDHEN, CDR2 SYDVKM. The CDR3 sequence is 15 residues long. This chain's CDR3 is CASSLFGQINSPLHF. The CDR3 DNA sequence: TGTGCCAGCAGTTTATTCGGACAGATTAATTCACCCCTCCACTTT.

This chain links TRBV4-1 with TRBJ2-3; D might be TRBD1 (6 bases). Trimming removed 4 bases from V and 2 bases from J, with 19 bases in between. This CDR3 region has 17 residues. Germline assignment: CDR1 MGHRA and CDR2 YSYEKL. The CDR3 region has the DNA TGCGCCAGCAGCCCCCAAACCGGGACAACTATCACAGATACGCAGTATTTT. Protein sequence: CASSPQTGTTITDTQYF.

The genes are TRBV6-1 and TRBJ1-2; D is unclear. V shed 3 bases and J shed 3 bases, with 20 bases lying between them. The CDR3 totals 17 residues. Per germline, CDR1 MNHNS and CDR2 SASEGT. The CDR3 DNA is TGTGCCAGCAGTGATAGCAGTTTTCGGAACGTCGACTATGGCTACACCTTC. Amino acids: CASSDSSFRNVDYGYTF.

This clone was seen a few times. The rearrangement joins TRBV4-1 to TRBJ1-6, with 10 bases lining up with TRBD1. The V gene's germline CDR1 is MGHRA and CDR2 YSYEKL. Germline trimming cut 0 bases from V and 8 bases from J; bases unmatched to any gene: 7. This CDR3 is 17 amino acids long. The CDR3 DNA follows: TGCGCCAGCAGCCAAGATCTGAGGACAGGGGGTGATTCACCCCTCCACTTT. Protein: CASSQDLRTGGDSPLHF.

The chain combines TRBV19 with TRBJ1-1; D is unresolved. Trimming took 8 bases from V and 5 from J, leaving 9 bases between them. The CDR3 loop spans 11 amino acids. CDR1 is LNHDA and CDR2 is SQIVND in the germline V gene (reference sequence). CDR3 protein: CASPGWTEAFF. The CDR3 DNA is TGTGCCAGTCCGGGGTGGACTGAAGCTTTCTTT.

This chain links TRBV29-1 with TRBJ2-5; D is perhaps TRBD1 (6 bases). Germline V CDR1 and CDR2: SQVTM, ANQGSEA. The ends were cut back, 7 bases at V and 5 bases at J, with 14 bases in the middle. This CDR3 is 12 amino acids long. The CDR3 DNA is TGCAGCGGCCACAGGGTCGAGGAGACCCAGTACTTC. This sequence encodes CSGHRVEETQYF.

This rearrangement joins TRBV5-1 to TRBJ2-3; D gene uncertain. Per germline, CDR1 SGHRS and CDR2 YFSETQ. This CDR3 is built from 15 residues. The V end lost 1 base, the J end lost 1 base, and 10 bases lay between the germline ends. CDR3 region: CASSLSRYGTDTQYF. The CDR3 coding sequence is TGCGCCAGCAGCTTGAGCAGGTACGGCACAGATACGCAGTATTTT. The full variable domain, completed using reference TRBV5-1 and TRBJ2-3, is KAGVTQTPRYLIKTRGQQVTLSCSPISGHRSVSWYQQTPGQGLQFLFEYFSETQRNKGNFPGRFSGRQFSNSRSEMNVSTLELGDSALYLCASSLSRYGTDTQYFGPGTRLTVL.

The CDR3 here is CASSLWARGNEQYF. As DNA, the CDR3 is TGTGCCAGCAGCTTATGGGCCAGGGGGAACGAGCAGTACTTC. The rearrangement joins TRBV7-9 to TRBJ2-7, with 7 positions matching TRBD1. J gave up 5 bases and V 2 bases, and 6 bases lay outside the gene matches. Germline V gene lookup returns CDR1 SEHNR and CDR2 FQNEAQ (reference sequence). The CDR3 is 14 residues long.

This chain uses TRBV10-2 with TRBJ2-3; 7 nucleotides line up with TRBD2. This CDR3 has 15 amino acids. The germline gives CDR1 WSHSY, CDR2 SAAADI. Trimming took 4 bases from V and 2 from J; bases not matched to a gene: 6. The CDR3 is CASSVSGATTDTQYF. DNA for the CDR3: TGCGCCAGCAGTGTAAGCGGGGCGACCACAGATACGCAGTATTTT.

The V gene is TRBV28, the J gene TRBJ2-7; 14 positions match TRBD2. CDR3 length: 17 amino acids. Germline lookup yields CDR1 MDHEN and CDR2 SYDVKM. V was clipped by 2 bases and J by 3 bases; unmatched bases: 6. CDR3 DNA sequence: TGTGCCAGCAGTTTAACCAGAGGGACTAGCGGGAGCTACGAGCAGTACTTC. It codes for CASSLTRGTSGSYEQYF.

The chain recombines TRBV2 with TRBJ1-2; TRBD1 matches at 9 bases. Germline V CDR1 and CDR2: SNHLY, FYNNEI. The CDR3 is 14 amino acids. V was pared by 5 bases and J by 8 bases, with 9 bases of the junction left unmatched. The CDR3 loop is CASSPQQGAGGYTF. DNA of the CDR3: TGTGCCAGCAGTCCTCAACAGGGGGCAGGAGGCTACACCTTC.

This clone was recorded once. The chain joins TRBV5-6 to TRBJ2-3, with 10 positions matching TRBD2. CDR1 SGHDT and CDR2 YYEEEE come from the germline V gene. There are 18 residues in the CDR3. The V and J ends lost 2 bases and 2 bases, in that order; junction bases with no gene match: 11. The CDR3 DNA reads TGTGCCAGCAGCTTCCTAGCGGGGGAGATCCGAATCACAGATACGCAGTATTTT. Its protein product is CASSFLAGEIRITDTQYF.

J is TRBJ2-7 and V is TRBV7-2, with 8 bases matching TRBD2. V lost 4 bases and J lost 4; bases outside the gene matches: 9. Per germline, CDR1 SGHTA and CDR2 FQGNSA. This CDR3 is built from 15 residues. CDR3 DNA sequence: TGTGCCAGCAGCTCCCGAAGCGGGAGAGAGTACGAGCAGTACTTC. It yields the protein CASSSRSGREYEQYF.

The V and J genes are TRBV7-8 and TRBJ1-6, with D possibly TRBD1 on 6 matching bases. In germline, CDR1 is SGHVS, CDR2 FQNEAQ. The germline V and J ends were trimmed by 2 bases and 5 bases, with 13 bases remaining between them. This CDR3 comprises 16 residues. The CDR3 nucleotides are TGTGCCAGCAGCTTAAAAAGGACAGCGGATAATTCACCCCTCCACTTT. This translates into CASSLKRTADNSPLHF.

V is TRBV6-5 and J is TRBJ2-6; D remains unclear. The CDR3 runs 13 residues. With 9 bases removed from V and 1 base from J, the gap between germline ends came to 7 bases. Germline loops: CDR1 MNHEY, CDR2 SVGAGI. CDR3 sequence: CASRSSGANVLTF. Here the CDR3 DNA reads TGTGCCAGTCGTAGTTCTGGGGCCAACGTCCTGACTTTC.

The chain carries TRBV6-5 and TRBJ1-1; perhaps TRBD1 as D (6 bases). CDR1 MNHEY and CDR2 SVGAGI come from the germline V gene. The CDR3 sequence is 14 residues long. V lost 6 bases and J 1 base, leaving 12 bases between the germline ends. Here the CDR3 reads CASRSGTSNTEAFF. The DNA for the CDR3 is TGTGCCAGCAGGTCCGGGACATCGAACACTGAAGCTTTCTTT.